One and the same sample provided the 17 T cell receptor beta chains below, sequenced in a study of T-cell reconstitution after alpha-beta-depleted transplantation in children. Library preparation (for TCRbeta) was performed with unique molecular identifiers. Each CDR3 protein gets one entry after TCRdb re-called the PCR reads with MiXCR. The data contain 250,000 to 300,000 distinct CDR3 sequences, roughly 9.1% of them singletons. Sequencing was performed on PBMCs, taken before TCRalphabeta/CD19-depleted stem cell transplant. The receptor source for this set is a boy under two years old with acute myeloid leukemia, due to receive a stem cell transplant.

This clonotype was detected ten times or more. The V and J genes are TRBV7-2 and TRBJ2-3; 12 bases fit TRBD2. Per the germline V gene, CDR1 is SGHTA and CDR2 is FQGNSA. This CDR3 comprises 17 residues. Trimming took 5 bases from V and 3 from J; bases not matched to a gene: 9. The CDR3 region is CASSPSTGTSGTDTQYF. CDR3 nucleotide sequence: TGTGCCAGCAGCCCGAGCACCGGGACTAGCGGGACAGATACGCAGTATTTT.

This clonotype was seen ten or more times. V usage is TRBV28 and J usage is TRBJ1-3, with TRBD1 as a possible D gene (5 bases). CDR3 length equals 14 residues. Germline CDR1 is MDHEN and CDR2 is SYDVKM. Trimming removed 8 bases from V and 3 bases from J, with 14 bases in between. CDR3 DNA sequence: TGTGCCAGCCGCTACATCGACAGTGGAAACACCATATATTTT. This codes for CASRYIDSGNTIYF.

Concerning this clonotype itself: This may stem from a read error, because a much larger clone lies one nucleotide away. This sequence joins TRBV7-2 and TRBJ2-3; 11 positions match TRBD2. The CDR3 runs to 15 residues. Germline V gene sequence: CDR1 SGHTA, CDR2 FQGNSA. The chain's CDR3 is CASRLAGGSLDTQYF. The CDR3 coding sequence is TGTGCCAGCAGATTAGCGGGAGGGAGTTTGGATACGCAGTATTTT. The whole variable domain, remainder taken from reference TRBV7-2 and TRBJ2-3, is GAGVSQSPSNKVTEKGKDVELRCDPISGHTALYWYRQSLGQGLEFLIYFQGNSAPDKSGLPSDRFSAERTGGSVSTLTIQRTQQEDSAVYLCASRLAGGSLDTQYFGPGTRLTVL.

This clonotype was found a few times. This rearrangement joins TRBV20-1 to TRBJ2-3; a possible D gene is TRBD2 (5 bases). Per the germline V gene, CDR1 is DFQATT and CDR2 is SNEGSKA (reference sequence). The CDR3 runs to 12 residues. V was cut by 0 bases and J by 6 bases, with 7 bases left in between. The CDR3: CSARDGGDTQYF. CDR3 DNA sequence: TGCAGTGCTAGAGATGGCGGGGATACGCAGTATTTT.

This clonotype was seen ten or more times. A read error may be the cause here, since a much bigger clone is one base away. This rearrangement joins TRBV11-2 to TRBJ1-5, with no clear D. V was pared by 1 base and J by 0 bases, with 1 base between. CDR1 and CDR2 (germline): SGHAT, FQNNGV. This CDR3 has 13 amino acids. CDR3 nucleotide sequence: TGTGCCAGCAGCTTAGTTAGCAATCAGCCCCAGCATTTT. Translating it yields CASSLVSNQPQHF.

The CDR3 spells CSERTGGYEQFF. CDR3 nucleotides: TGCAGCGAACGAACAGGGGGATATGAGCAGTTCTTC. This chain connects TRBV29-1 to TRBJ2-1; 8 nucleotides match TRBD1. J lost 8 bases, V lost 7 bases, and 7 bases had no gene match. Germline lookup yields CDR1 SQVTM and CDR2 ANQGSEA. The CDR3 is 12 residues long.

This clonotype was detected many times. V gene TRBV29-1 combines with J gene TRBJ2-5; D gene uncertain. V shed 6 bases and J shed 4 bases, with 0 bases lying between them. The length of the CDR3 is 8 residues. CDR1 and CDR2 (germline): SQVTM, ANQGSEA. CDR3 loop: CSVETQYF. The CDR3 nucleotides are TGCAGCGTAGAGACCCAGTACTTC.

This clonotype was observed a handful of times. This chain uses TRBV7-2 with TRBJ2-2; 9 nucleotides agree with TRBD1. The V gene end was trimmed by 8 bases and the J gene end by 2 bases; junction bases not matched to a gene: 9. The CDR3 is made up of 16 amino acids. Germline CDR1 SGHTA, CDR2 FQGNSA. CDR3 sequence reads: CASEKGQGINTGELFF. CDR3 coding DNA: TGTGCCAGCGAGAAAGGACAGGGGATTAACACCGGGGAGCTGTTTTTT. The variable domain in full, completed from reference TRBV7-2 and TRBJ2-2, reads GAGVSQSPSNKVTEKGKDVELRCDPISGHTALYWYRQSLGQGLEFLIYFQGNSAPDKSGLPSDRFSAERTGGSVSTLTIQRTQQEDSAVYLCASEKGQGINTGELFFGEGSRLTVL.

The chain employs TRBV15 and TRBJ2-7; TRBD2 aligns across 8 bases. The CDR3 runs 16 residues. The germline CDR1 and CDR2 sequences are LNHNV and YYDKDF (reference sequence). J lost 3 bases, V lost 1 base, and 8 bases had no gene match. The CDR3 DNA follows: TGTGCCACCAGCAGAGGCGTTGCGGGGGGCATCTACGAGCAGTACTTC. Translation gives CATSRGVAGGIYEQYF.

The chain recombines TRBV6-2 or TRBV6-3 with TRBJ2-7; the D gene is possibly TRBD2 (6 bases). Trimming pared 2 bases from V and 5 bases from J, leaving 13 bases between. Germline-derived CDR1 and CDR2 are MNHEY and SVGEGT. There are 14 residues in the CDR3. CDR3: CASSYPTRANEQYF. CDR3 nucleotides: TGTGCCAGCAGTTACCCGACTAGAGCTAACGAGCAGTACTTC.

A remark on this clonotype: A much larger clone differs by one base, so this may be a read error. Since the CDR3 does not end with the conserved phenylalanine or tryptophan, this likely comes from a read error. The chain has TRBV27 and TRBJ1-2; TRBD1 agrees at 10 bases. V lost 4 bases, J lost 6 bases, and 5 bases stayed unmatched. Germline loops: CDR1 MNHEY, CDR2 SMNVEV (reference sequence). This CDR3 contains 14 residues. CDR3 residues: CASSYRTGGNGYTY. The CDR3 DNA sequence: TGTGCCAGCAGTTATAGGACAGGGGGTAATGGCTACACCTAC.

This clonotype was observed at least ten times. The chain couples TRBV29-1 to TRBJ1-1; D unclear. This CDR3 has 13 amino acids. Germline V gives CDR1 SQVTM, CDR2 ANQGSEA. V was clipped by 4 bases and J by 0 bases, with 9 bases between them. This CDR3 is CSVAEGMNTEAFF. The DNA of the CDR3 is TGCAGCGTTGCGGAAGGCATGAACACTGAAGCTTTCTTT.

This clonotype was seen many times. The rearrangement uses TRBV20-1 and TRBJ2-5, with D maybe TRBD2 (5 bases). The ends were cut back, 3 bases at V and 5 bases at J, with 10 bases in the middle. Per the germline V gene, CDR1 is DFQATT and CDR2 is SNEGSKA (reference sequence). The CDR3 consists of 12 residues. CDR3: CSASGIGETQYF. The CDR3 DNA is TGCAGTGCTAGCGGGATAGGCGAGACCCAGTACTTC.

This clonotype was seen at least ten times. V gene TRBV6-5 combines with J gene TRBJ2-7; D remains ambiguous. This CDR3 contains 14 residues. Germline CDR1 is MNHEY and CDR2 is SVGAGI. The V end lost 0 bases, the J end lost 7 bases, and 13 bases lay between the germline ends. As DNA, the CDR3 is TGTGCCAGCAGTTACTCGAAGGGTTCAGCGGAGCAGTACTTC. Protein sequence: CASSYSKGSAEQYF.

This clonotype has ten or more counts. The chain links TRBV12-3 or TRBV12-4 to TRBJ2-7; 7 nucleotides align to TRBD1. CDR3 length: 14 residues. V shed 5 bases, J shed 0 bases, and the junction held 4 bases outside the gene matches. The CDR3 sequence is CASSDRVGSYEQYF. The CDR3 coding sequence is TGTGCCAGCAGTGACAGGGTGGGCTCCTACGAGCAGTACTTC.

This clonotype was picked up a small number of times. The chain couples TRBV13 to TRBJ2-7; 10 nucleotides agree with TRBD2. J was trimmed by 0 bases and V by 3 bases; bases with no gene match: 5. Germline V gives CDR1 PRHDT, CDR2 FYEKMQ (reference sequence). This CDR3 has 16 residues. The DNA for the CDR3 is TGTGCCAGCAGCTTCGGATCTAGCGGGAGCTCCTACGAGCAGTACTTC. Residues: CASSFGSSGSSYEQYF.

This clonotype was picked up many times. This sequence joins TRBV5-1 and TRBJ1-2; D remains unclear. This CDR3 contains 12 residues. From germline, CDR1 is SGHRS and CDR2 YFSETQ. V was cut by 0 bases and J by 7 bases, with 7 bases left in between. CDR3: CASSLVGRGYTF. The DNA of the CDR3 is TGCGCCAGCAGCTTGGTTGGACGTGGCTACACCTTC.